This TCR beta chain is from a study of cytomegalovirus exposure and HLA in healthy donors (dated by TCRdb to about 2017). Background for the entire study: According to an earlier analysis of a few hundred of the donors, roughly 180 million T cells yielded 120 million or so unique TCR beta sequences and approximately 280 Gb of sequence data. An early release covering roughly 600 HLA-typed donors comprised 300 to 350 gigabases of sequencing data and tens of millions of unique TCR sequences. Among the roughly 430 genotyped donors, 81% belonged to the genetic ancestry cluster associated with self-reported Caucasian donors. The study aimed to test whether cataloging public T cell receptors could reveal signatures of past pathogen exposure. The study profiled the T cell repertoires of about 640 subjects by immunosequencing and related them to cytomegalovirus serostatus. In addition to the first cohort of 666 subjects, a separate validation cohort of 120 different subjects was used. To predict cytomegalovirus infection status, the study brought together high-throughput TCR immunosequencing, statistical association of individual TCRs with disease status, and machine learning. In a later analysis, previously published TCR beta repertoires from 550 to 700 donors were re-analyzed and high-resolution HLA genotyping was added so that TCR occurrence patterns could be studied. Rather than drawing on any new phenotypic data, the later analysis identified candidate immune exposures from TCR beta sequences and the way those sequences occurred across donors. In an earlier analysis of over 550 of the donors, high-throughput TCR beta sequencing was used to judge whether each TCR beta V gene segment behaved as functional or pseudogenic. Donor age, sex, ethnicity and CMV serostatus were compiled alongside the repertoire data. Genome-wide SNP genotypes for about 65% of the roughly 670 donors were used in a later genetic analysis, which treated that subset as a discovery cohort. Every repertoire in the discovery cohort had been generated on one and the same sequencing platform. HLA typing included class I and class II loci at four-digit resolution. The number of donors typed differed by locus, with roughly 629-640 for A, B, C, DRB1 and DQB1, around 560 for DQA1, over 600 for DPA1, and some 450 for DPB1. Five DR-DQ haplotypes were treated as single units for association and clustering because of strong linkage in the cohort. Across some 400 genotyped donors of the cohort, an average of about 250,000 unique TCR beta nucleotide sequences per donor were sequenced, and roughly 17% of those sequences were non-productive.

In total, more than 500 healthy bone marrow donors made up the cohort. All cohort members were sampled while nominally healthy, although unrecorded immune exposures were likely present. The donor tested CMV seropositive, placing the donor among the roughly 300 seropositive members of the cohort. Each donor provided a peripheral blood sample, and peripheral blood mononuclear cells were used for TCR beta sequencing. Genomic DNA was extracted from the blood cell samples with the Qiagen DNeasy Blood Extraction Kit. The full study reports these points: A cluster of highly shared sequence variants was judged likely to represent a technical artifact of the sequencing pipeline. The study gave a list of roughly 150 TCR beta chains associated with cytomegalovirus. In an earlier analysis of 587 of the donors, most TCR beta V segments appeared in productive rearrangements about 87% or about 30% of the time, broadly matching IMGT annotations. A later analysis found that TCR association rates varied across HLA loci, with DRB1 alleles showing the most associated TCRs and HLA-C alleles the fewest. In a later genetic analysis, a missense DCLRE1C variant was associated with V-gene and J-gene trimming of TCR beta chains, and the association was replicated in an independent cohort. In a later analysis, most CMV-associated TCR beta chains were found to appear HLA-restricted, with HLA associations seemingly driven largely by CMV exposure. A later genetic analysis reported fewer N-insertions in productive TCRs among donors in an Asian-associated ancestry cluster than the roughly 700-donor mean. The presence/absence analyses assumed that sequencing depth was roughly uniform across donors, and that assumption may not be true. Correlated functional status among segregating V segments might reflect linkage disequilibrium, but an unknown experimental factor could not be ruled out. Some IMGT-functional V segments, including TRBV6-2 and TRBV6-3, could not be told apart with the 87-base-pair reads, so those segments were excluded. A later analysis found that HLA-associated TCR beta chains were more clonally expanded and had lower generation probabilities than equally common non-associated chains. A few of the identified cytomegalovirus-associated TCR beta chains were confirmed in vitro to be specific for cytomegalovirus antigens. A later analysis reported that several top co-occurrence clusters appeared linked to parvovirus B19, influenza, CMV and Epstein-Barr virus. Most TCR sequences were seen in very few donors, while some public TCRs were found in many individuals. Specific HLA alleles were associated with more than 15,000 TCR beta sequences at a false discovery rate of 0.05 in a later analysis. This cohort had only TCR beta chains sequenced, and the lack of alpha or paired-chain data limited which features could be detected. Because counts were too low, seventeen rarely observed V segments, including chromosome 9 orphons, were excluded from the earlier analysis of fewer than 650 of the donors. A further reported finding was that TCR beta sequences accurately predicted the HLA-A and HLA-B alleles for most subjects in the first cohort. The authors suggested that the approach could potentially be generalized to other disease states and immunological phenotypes. For the cohort, immune exposure information was limited to CMV serostatus. Because HLA typing was missing for some donors at each locus, association tests included only the typed subset. The classifier was reported to diagnose cytomegalovirus status with high specificity and sensitivity in both the original and validation cohorts. Assigning TCR associations to individual alleles was difficult when HLA alleles, especially DR and DQ, strongly co-occurred.

To prepare the library, the immunoSEQ multiplex PCR assay was applied. The multiplex PCR relied on a mix of 60 forward primers for TCR Vbeta segments and 13 reverse primers for TCR Jbeta segments. Amplification of the CDR3 region of rearranged TCR beta genes was performed with a multiplex PCR assay on genomic DNA. The Illumina HiSeq System was used to sequence the amplified TCR beta libraries as 87-base-pair reads. As for how the authors treated the data: Across the 500 to 700 repertoires, a later analysis counted tens of millions of unique TCR beta chains, approximately 12 million of which were shared by at least two donors. A nearest-neighbor algorithm error-corrected the raw reads and collapsed the reads into unique sequences, merging closely related sequences to remove PCR and sequencing errors. To assign V, D and J gene segments, CDR3 sequences were aligned to IMGT reference sequences. For a sequence to be retained, a match of at least six nucleotides was required to both a V gene segment and a J gene segment. Rearrangements were called productive when the CDR3 lacked stop codons and stayed in frame with V and J; all others were non-productive. Following IMGT convention, CDR3 was defined as the stretch from the second conserved V-encoded cysteine up to the conserved J-encoded phenylalanine. Sequences without an unambiguous match to a single V gene segment were excluded from the earlier analysis of about 600 of the donors. In an earlier analysis of approximately 560 of the donors, a V segment was called functional when productive rearrangements were above 56.7%, and segregating when the standard deviation between donors exceeded 5%. A statistical classification framework was built for diagnosing cytomegalovirus status from the catalog of TCR beta chain sequences. In a later analysis, V and J genes were assigned by comparing TCR nucleotide sequences against IMGT/GENE-DB human TR gene sequences. Using the TCRdist pipeline, a later analysis assigned CDR3 sequences along with most-parsimonious VDJ recombination scenarios. In a later analysis, every TCR beta chain was defined by the combination of its CDR3 amino acid sequence and its V-gene family, and reads without a unique V-gene family were dropped. In a later analysis, nearly 600 highly shared, low-generation-probability nucleotide sequences were removed to address suspected cross-contamination and a sequencing artifact. In a later analysis, a clonal expansion index for each public chain was calculated from normalized within-repertoire ranks of inferred template counts. In a later analysis, generation probabilities were computed with a VDJ recombination model fitted to out-of-frame rearrangements, and the resulting probabilities were checked against IGoR. In a later analysis, TCR-TCR, TCR-HLA and TCR-CMV co-occurrence was scored with hypergeometric tests, and a repertoire-size bias correction was applied to TCR pairs. False discovery rates were estimated in a later analysis by permuting HLA or CMV assignments 20 times. In a later analysis, co-occurring TCRs were grouped using DBSCAN, with TCRdist sequence similarity added in when clustering inside HLA-allele-positive subsets. Repertoires with fewer than 30,000 or more than 120,000 public chains were left out of co-occurrence clustering, as were five repertoires with anomalous nucleotide sharing. Imported from immuneACCESS, the table was reduced by TCRdb to in-frame sequences with V and J called. These copies leave out some clones; in studies compared against another copy, an unresolved V gene accounts for under half, and the cause of the remainder is not known. For V, J and clone size, that table is used; D and trimming come from the DNA. The sample table shows about 200,000 clones, and about 13% are seen once. Of the sample, under 10% falls within the top ten clones.

In its sample, this clone was seen a few times. It has no known antigen specificity. Base qualities were left out, and no much larger clone turns up one base away. The CDR3 has 13 amino acids, counting the end cysteine and phenylalanine. Here the CDR3 DNA is all that survives: 39 bases in frame from base 1. As encoded in the germline V gene, CDR1 is SGHVS while CDR2 is FNYEAQ. A distance of 8 bases separates the germline ends of V and J, which lose 4 bases and 5 bases respectively. The clonotype comes from a man aged 50-59 years in good health and CMV-seropositive. The sample taken for sequencing was PBMCs. The sequence links TRBV7-6 to TRBJ2-2, and TRBD2 may be the D gene, going by 5 matching bases. At the DNA level, the sequence is TGTGCCAGCAGCTCAAGGGAGACCGGGGAGCTGTTTTTT. It codes for CASSSRETGELFF.